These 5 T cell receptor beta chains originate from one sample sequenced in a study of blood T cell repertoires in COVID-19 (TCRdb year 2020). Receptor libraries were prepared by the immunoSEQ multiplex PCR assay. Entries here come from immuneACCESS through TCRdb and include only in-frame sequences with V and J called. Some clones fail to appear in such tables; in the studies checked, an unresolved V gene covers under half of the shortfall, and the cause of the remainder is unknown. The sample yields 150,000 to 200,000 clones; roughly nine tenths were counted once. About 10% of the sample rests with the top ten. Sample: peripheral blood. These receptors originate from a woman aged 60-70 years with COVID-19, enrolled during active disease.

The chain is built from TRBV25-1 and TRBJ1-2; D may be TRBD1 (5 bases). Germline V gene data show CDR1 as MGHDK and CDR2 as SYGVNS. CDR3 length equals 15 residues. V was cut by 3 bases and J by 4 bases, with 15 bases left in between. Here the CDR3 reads CASSESPGSGYGYTF. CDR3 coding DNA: TGTGCCAGCAGTGAGTCTCCAGGGTCAGGCTATGGCTACACCTTC.

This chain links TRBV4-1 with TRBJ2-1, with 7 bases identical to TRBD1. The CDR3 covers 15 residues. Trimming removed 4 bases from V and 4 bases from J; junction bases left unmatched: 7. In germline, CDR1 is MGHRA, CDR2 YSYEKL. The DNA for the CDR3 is TGCGCCAGCAGCCGTCGACAGGGCGATTACAATGAGCAGTTCTTC. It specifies CASSRRQGDYNEQFF.

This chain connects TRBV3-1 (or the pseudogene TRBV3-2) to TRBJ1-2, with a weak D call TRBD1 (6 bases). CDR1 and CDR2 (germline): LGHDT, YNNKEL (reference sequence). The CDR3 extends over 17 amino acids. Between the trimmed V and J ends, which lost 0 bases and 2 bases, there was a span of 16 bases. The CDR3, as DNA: TGTGCCAGCAGCCAAGATCAAGCTTTAGGACAGAACTATGGCTACACCTTC. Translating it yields CASSQDQALGQNYGYTF.

The CDR3 DNA reads as TGTGCCAGTAGAGACCCCGGGGGACGGGGCACAGATACGCAGTATTTT. Protein product: CASRDPGGRGTDTQYF. This chain connects TRBV19 to TRBJ2-3; D is perhaps TRBD2 (6 bases). CDR3 length equals 16 residues. V was shortened by 6 bases and J by 1 base, with 17 bases between the two germline ends. The germline V gene has CDR1 LNHDA and CDR2 SQIVND (reference sequence).

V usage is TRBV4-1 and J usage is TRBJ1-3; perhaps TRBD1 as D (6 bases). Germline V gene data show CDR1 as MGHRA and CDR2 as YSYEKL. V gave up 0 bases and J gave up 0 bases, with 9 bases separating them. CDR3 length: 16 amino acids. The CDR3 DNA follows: TGCGCCAGCAGCCAAGAGGACAGCTACTCTGGAAACACCATATATTTT. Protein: CASSQEDSYSGNTIYF.